What follows describes a single TCR beta chain. Its target is not known. This specimen belongs to a study of cytomegalovirus exposure and HLA in healthy donors. General study points: According to reports, the classifier identified cytomegalovirus status with high specificity and sensitivity. Among TCR beta chains, those listed as cytomegalovirus-associated numbered about 150. First-cohort TCR clusters were later found to tend to co-occur in the approximately 110 validation repertoires.

Generated by immunoSEQ multiplex PCR, the TCRdb table keeps only in-frame clones and is missing some. The sample holds some 350,000 clones, about nine tenths seen once. The CDR3 runs to 15 residues. Germline assignment: CDR1 MNHNY and CDR2 SVGAGI (reference sequence). Trimming stripped 8 bases from V and 0 bases from J, with 13 bases between. The V call is TRBV6-6, the J call TRBJ1-4; D uncertain. Specimen: PBMCs. The sequence came from a woman between 25 and 40 years old in good health and CMV-seropositive. This chain's CDR3 is CASFRNGATNEKLFF. DNA for the CDR3: TGTGCCAGCTTCCGGAACGGAGCAACTAATGAAAAACTGTTTTTT.